This record looks at one TCR beta chain sequence and its context. Some clones are missing from TCRdb's copy, which holds only in-frame ones; the method was immunoSEQ multiplex PCR. The data contain a few hundred thousand clones, approximately 86% of them singletons. The data stem from a study of blood T cell repertoires in COVID-19. The germline V gene encodes CDR1 KGHSH and CDR2 LQKENI. V lost 3 bases to trimming and J lost 0 bases; unmatched junction nucleotides: 3. The CDR3 is 15 residues long. The V call is TRBV18, the J call TRBJ2-3; 7 positions match TRBD2. Sequencing used peripheral blood. The clonotype originates from a woman aged 25-40 years with COVID-19, enrolled during active disease. The CDR3 DNA is TGTGCCAGCTCACCGTCAGCGGGGAGCACAGATACGCAGTATTTT. Translating it yields CASSPSAGSTDTQYF.